This passage covers 21 T cell receptor beta chains from one sample sequenced in a study of neoadjuvant anti-PD-1 for oral cavity cancer. Sample time point: after neoadjuvant nivolumab, at surgical resection. Some clones are missing from TCRdb's copy, which holds only in-frame ones; the method was immunoSEQ multiplex PCR. The sample includes 68,000 or so clones, approximately 85% of them seen just once. This sample comprised PBMCs, obtained after nivolumab (anti-PD-1) treatment. The receptors here all came from a person between 40 and 85 years old with oral cavity squamous cell carcinoma.

The gene calls are TRBV30 and TRBJ2-5; possible D gene TRBD1, 6 bases. This CDR3 is 17 amino acids long. Trimming took 0 bases from V and 5 from J, leaving 22 bases between them. Germline CDR1 is GTSNPN and CDR2 is SVGIG (reference sequence). The CDR3 sequence: CAWSVFRGWGNEETQYF. The DNA for the CDR3 is TGTGCCTGGAGTGTATTCAGGGGCTGGGGTAATGAGGAGACCCAGTACTTC.

DNA of the CDR3: TGTGCCAGTAGTATAGGTGTAGGGTCGGGGGAGACCCAGTACTTC. Translation: CASSIGVGSGETQYF. The chain joins TRBV19 to TRBJ2-5; possibly TRBD2 for D (5 bases). Germline V gene sequence: CDR1 LNHDA, CDR2 SQIVND (reference sequence). This CDR3 is 15 amino acids long. Trimming left V 1 base short and J 5 bases short, with 14 bases between.

The CDR3 sequence is CASGDFWELFF. The CDR3, as DNA: TGTGCCAGCGGGGACTTCTGGGAGCTGTTTTTT. This chain links TRBV6-5 with TRBJ2-2, with D possibly matching TRBD2 (6 bases). Germline V lookup: CDR1 MNHEY, CDR2 SVGAGI. Trimming removed 8 bases from V and 9 bases from J, with 10 bases in between. The CDR3 sequence is 11 residues long.

The chain recombines TRBV25-1 with TRBJ2-6; 8 bases are a match to TRBD1. Germline V gives CDR1 MGHDK, CDR2 SYGVNS. CDR3 length: 15 amino acids. V gave up 3 bases and J gave up 2 bases; unmatched junction bases: 0. CDR3 bases: TGTGCCAGCAGTGAGGACAGGGCTGGGGCCAACGTCCTGACTTTC. Translating it yields CASSEDRAGANVLTF.

This clone was counted only a few times. V is TRBV29-1 and J is TRBJ1-5; D gene unclear. Trimming stripped 5 bases from V and 2 bases from J, with 10 bases between. This CDR3 contains 13 residues. CDR1 and CDR2 from the germline V gene are SQVTM and ANQGSEA. The CDR3 nucleotides read TGCAGCGTTCAAAACGGGGGCAATCAGCCCCAGCATTTT. Amino acid sequence: CSVQNGGNQPQHF.

The chain employs TRBV5-1 and TRBJ1-1; TRBD1 aligns across 10 bases. The germline gives CDR1 SGHRS, CDR2 YFSETQ. The CDR3 has 14 residues. The V segment lost 2 bases and the J segment 6 bases; nucleotides outside the gene matches: 4. The CDR3 DNA follows: TGCGCCAGCAGCTTAGACAGGGGGCCGGCTGAAGCTTTCTTT. It is translated as CASSLDRGPAEAFF. The complete variable domain, with remaining parts taken from reference TRBV5-1 and TRBJ1-1, reads KAGVTQTPRYLIKTRGQQVTLSCSPISGHRSVSWYQQTPGQGLQFLFEYFSETQRNKGNFPGRFSGRQFSNSRSEMNVSTLELGDSALYLCASSLDRGPAEAFFGQGTRLTVV.

This clone was counted a single time. The rearrangement joins TRBV2 to TRBJ2-5; D is unresolved. V lost 3 bases, J lost 5 bases, and 4 bases lay in between. Looked up from germline, CDR1 is SNHLY and CDR2 is FYNNEI. The CDR3 totals 11 residues. CDR3 nucleotide sequence: TGTGCCAGCAGTGAGCTGGAGACCCAGTACTTC. Translation: CASSELETQYF.

This clone was detected a few times. The gene calls are TRBV18 and TRBJ2-7, with D uncertain. CDR3 length: 14 residues. Trimming pared 1 base from V and 3 bases from J, leaving 10 bases between. Germline lookup yields CDR1 KGHSH and CDR2 LQKENI. The CDR3 sequence: CASSPLQQNYEQYF. The CDR3 DNA is TGTGCCAGCTCACCACTGCAACAGAACTACGAGCAGTACTTC.

V and J are TRBV6-5 and TRBJ1-2; D not certain. This CDR3 comprises 12 residues. Deletions cut 6 bases from V and 4 bases from J, with 9 bases between. Germline assignment: CDR1 MNHEY and CDR2 SVGAGI. The CDR3 DNA reads TGTGCCAGCAGGGAGACCTTCTATGGCTACACCTTC. It yields the protein CASRETFYGYTF.

The chain joins TRBV11-2 to TRBJ2-5, with 8 bases aligning to TRBD2. With V trimmed by 5 bases and J by 1 base, 6 bases remained unmatched. The germline gives CDR1 SGHAT, CDR2 FQNNGV. The CDR3 length is 15 residues. DNA for the CDR3: TGTGCCAGCAGCGTACTAGCGGAATCCCAAGAGACCCAGTACTTC. Translating gives CASSVLAESQETQYF. The complete variable domain, with remaining parts taken from reference TRBV11-2 and TRBJ2-5, reads EAGVAQSPRYKIIEKRQSVAFWCNPISGHATLYWYQQILGQGPKLLIQFQNNGVVDDSQLPKDRFSAERLKGVDSTLKIQPAKLEDSAVYLCASSVLAESQETQYFGPGTRLLVL.

This sequence joins TRBV5-1 and TRBJ1-1, with D uncertain. V lost 1 base, J lost 4 bases, and 23 bases lay in between. The germline gives CDR1 SGHRS, CDR2 YFSETQ. This CDR3 region has 18 residues. CDR3 loop: CASSLPALEAGRATEAFF. The CDR3 bases are TGCGCCAGCAGCTTGCCCGCCCTTGAGGCAGGTCGAGCCACTGAAGCTTTCTTT. Drawing the rest from reference TRBV5-1 and TRBJ1-1, the complete variable domain is KAGVTQTPRYLIKTRGQQVTLSCSPISGHRSVSWYQQTPGQGLQFLFEYFSETQRNKGNFPGRFSGRQFSNSRSEMNVSTLELGDSALYLCASSLPALEAGRATEAFFGQGTRLTVV.

The genes are TRBV5-1 and TRBJ2-2, with 7 nucleotides matching TRBD2. The CDR3 is 14 amino acids. CDR1 is SGHRS and CDR2 is YFSETQ in the germline V gene. J lost 0 bases, V lost 6 bases, and 2 bases had no gene match. The chain's CDR3 is CASTSGANTGELFF. In nucleotides, the CDR3 is TGCGCCAGCACTAGCGGAGCGAACACCGGGGAGCTGTTTTTT. Full variable domain (rest looked up from reference TRBV5-1 and TRBJ2-2): KAGVTQTPRYLIKTRGQQVTLSCSPISGHRSVSWYQQTPGQGLQFLFEYFSETQRNKGNFPGRFSGRQFSNSRSEMNVSTLELGDSALYLCASTSGANTGELFFGEGSRLTVL.

The CDR3 DNA is TGTGCCAGCAGCTTATGGAGCGAAAGCTACAATGAGCAGTTCTTC. Translating gives CASSLWSESYNEQFF. V usage is TRBV11-2 and J usage is TRBJ2-1; D remains ambiguous. The CDR3 has 15 amino acids. Trimming took off 2 bases at V and 3 bases at J, with 11 bases between the two ends. Germline V gives CDR1 SGHAT, CDR2 FQNNGV.

The chain employs TRBV5-1 and TRBJ2-5; D not resolved. CDR1 is SGHRS and CDR2 is YFSETQ in the germline V gene. V shed 1 base and J shed 2 bases, with 9 bases lying between them. The CDR3 has 14 amino acids. The CDR3 reads CASSLSQTQETQYF. Written as DNA, the CDR3 is TGCGCCAGCAGCTTGTCCCAGACTCAAGAGACCCAGTACTTC. The full variable domain, completed using reference TRBV5-1 and TRBJ2-5, is KAGVTQTPRYLIKTRGQQVTLSCSPISGHRSVSWYQQTPGQGLQFLFEYFSETQRNKGNFPGRFSGRQFSNSRSEMNVSTLELGDSALYLCASSLSQTQETQYFGPGTRLLVL.

The chain uses TRBV7-2 and TRBJ2-7; D gene uncertain. From germline, CDR1 is SGHTA and CDR2 FQGNSA. V gave up 4 bases and J gave up 4 bases, with 11 bases separating them. CDR3 length: 13 amino acids. CDR3 bases: TGTGCCAGCAGCTCCTCCCAAGCATACGAGCAGTACTTC. This gives the protein CASSSSQAYEQYF.

The chain is built from TRBV7-2 and TRBJ2-7; 11 nucleotides line up with TRBD2. The CDR3 runs 15 residues. The V and J ends lost 3 bases and 1 base, in that order; junction bases with no gene match: 2. The germline V gene has CDR1 SGHTA and CDR2 FQGNSA. CDR3 region: CASSFTSGSSYEQYF. The CDR3 region has the DNA TGTGCCAGCAGCTTTACTAGCGGGAGTTCCTACGAGCAGTACTTC.

The genes are TRBV6-5 and TRBJ2-2; D gene unclear. CDR3 length equals 14 residues. Trimming stripped 5 bases from V and 6 bases from J, with 13 bases between. The germline gives CDR1 MNHEY, CDR2 SVGAGI. This CDR3 reads CASSDRGGAGELFF. The CDR3 region has the DNA TGTGCCAGCAGTGACCGAGGTGGAGCCGGGGAGCTGTTTTTT.

The chain is built from TRBV30 and TRBJ2-1; 9 bases map to TRBD2. This CDR3 is 14 amino acids long. V lost 8 bases and J lost 6; bases outside the gene matches: 11. In germline, CDR1 is GTSNPN, CDR2 SVGIG (reference sequence). The CDR3 sequence: CARGGLAGRNEQFF. The CDR3 nucleotides are TGTGCCCGAGGGGGACTAGCAGGCCGCAATGAGCAGTTCTTC. Full variable domain (missing parts from reference TRBV30 and TRBJ2-1): SQTIHQWPATLVQPVGSPLSLECTVEGTSNPNLYWYRQAAGRGLQLLFYSVGIGQISSEVPQNLSASRPQDRQFILSSKKLLLSDSGFYLCARGGLAGRNEQFFGPGTRLTVL.

This sequence joins TRBV5-1 and TRBJ2-3, with 7 nucleotides matching TRBD1. Germline V lookup: CDR1 SGHRS, CDR2 YFSETQ. Trimming took 0 bases from V and 2 from J; bases not matched to a gene: 3. The CDR3 sequence is 15 residues long. CDR3 region: CASSLVTGDTDTQYF. CDR3 coding DNA: TGCGCCAGCAGCTTGGTCACAGGGGACACAGATACGCAGTATTTT.

V and J are TRBV5-1 and TRBJ2-5; 7 nucleotides agree with TRBD1. CDR1 is SGHRS, CDR2 YFSETQ, per germline. This CDR3 comprises 13 residues. Trimming cost V 4 bases and J 2 bases; bases outside gene matches: 2. This chain's CDR3 is CASSLQGQETQYF. DNA for the CDR3: TGCGCCAGCAGCCTACAGGGGCAAGAGACCCAGTACTTC.

The V gene is TRBV6-1, the J gene TRBJ1-1; no firm D call. The length of the CDR3 is 15 residues. Germline V gene lookup returns CDR1 MNHNS and CDR2 SASEGT. V lost 1 base and J lost 0, with 9 bases in between. DNA for the CDR3: TGTGCCAGCAGTGAAGATCAGCCGGTGAACACTGAAGCTTTCTTT. It yields the protein CASSEDQPVNTEAFF.